The 5 T cell receptor beta chains below were found in one sample sequenced in a study of T cell responses to AZD1222 COVID-19 vaccine. The data were produced by immunoSEQ multiplex PCR, yet TCRdb's version contains in-frame clones alone and is incomplete. The sample consists of around 120,000 clones, about 89% of them appearing once. The starting material was peripheral blood, obtained on day 0 of MenACWY control vaccination. The receptors were gathered from an adult in good health.

V usage is TRBV19 and J usage is TRBJ1-5; a possible D gene is TRBD1 (5 bases). Trimming shortened V by 3 bases and J by 0 bases, and 18 bases separated the two germline ends. This CDR3 is built from 18 residues. CDR1 LNHDA and CDR2 SQIVND come from the germline V gene (reference sequence). CDR3 sequence: CASSIVGTGGVSNQPQHF. In nucleotides, the CDR3 is TGTGCCAGTAGTATCGTGGGGACCGGAGGGGTTAGCAATCAGCCCCAGCATTTT. The full variable domain, with the rest looked up from reference TRBV19 and TRBJ1-5, is DGGITQSPKYLFRKEGQNVTLSCEQNLNHDAMYWYRQDPGQGLRLIYYSQIVNDFQKGDIAEGYSVSREKKESFPLTVTSAQKNPTAFYLCASSIVGTGGVSNQPQHFGDGTRLSIL.

The chain links TRBV5-8 to TRBJ1-2; D gene ambiguous. Germline V CDR1 and CDR2: SGHTS, YDEGEE. The length of the CDR3 is 12 residues. Deletions cut 2 bases from V and 0 bases from J, with 2 bases between. CDR3 bases: TGTGCCAGCAGCTTAGCTAACTATGGCTACACCTTC. Residues: CASSLANYGYTF.

Here the CDR3 reads CASNQREQETQYF. In DNA form, the CDR3 reads TGTGCCAGTAATCAGCGGGAGCAAGAGACCCAGTACTTC. The chain joins TRBV19 to TRBJ2-5; TRBD2 aligns across 8 bases. V trimming: 7 bases; J trimming: 2 bases; junction bases outside the gene matches: 3. The CDR3 is 13 amino acids. Germline V gene sequence: CDR1 LNHDA, CDR2 SQIVND (reference sequence).

This clone appeared a single time. The V call is TRBV7-9, the J call TRBJ1-1; no clear D. Germline-derived CDR1 and CDR2 are SEHNR and FQNEAQ (reference sequence). The CDR3 length is 15 residues. The V and J ends lost 5 bases and 0 bases respectively, with 13 bases between them. CDR3 loop: CASSLLEGMNTEAFF. CDR3 nucleotide sequence: TGTGCCAGCAGCCTTCTGGAAGGAATGAACACTGAAGCTTTCTTT.

The chain employs TRBV5-5 and TRBJ2-5; 10 bases match TRBD1. V shed 0 bases, J shed 4 bases, and the junction held 0 bases outside the gene matches. The length of the CDR3 is 14 residues. In germline, CDR1 is SGHKS, CDR2 YYEKEE (reference sequence). The CDR3 DNA is TGTGCCAGCAGCTTGGGGACAGGGGGAGAGACCCAGTACTTC. Protein product: CASSLGTGGETQYF.